This record concerns one T cell receptor beta chain sequence. The specificity of this receptor is unknown. Since a much larger clone is just one base distant, this may be a read error. From its cysteine to its phenylalanine, the CDR3 spans 12 amino acids. CDR3 DNA is the only sequence kept; it has 36 bases, read in frame from the first base. The germline V gene (reference sequence) sets CDR1 to DFQATT and CDR2 to SNEGSKA. At the junction V is shortened by 5 bases and J by 1 base, with 8 bases in between. The data are from a study of regulatory T cells in long-lasting Graves disease (dated by TCRdb to 2020 to 2022). Study-wide context: Persistent Graves' disease was defined as antithyroid drug treatment for over 5 years with persistently positive TSH receptor autoantibodies. This study used TCR sequencing and RNA sequencing of peripheral blood to compare persistent Graves' disease patients against newly diagnosed Graves' disease patients. A total of roughly 35 samples were covered by TCR sequencing, comprising some 13 persistent and approximately 20 newly diagnosed Graves' disease patients. In the clinical cohort, patients with persistent Graves' disease had used antithyroid drugs for an average of about 10 years. The study was conducted in China and was registered as a clinical trial.

This specimen's time point label, interpreted: persistent/refractory GD, antithyroid drugs over 5 years with positive TRAb. For both TCR sequencing and RNA sequencing, RNA was extracted from PBMCs in TRIzol. The diagnosis of Graves' disease followed American Thyroid Association guidelines. Patients were recruited from an endocrinology department in Xi'an, China. Each patient gave roughly 10 milliliters of peripheral blood, collected in an EDTA anticoagulant tube. PBMCs were isolated by Ficoll Paque Plus density gradient separation without further T cell sorting. RNA quality was checked with an Agilent 2100 Bioanalyzer and agarose gel, and concentration with a NanoDrop 2000. The library was prepared using multiplex PCR. TCRdb names Illumina HiSeq 4000 as the instrument used. CDR3 regions were amplified by Arm-PCR with iRepertoire HTBI primers to construct TCR beta libraries. Before sequencing, the PCR products went through gel purification. The source study handled its data this way. Gene usage analysis of CDR3 amino acid clonotypes used the 62 TRBV and around 14 TRBJ segments found across samples. Filtered high-quality paired reads were merged into contigs using COPE and FqMerger. Contigs were aligned with BLAST to IMGT TRBV, TRBD and TRBJ reference genes, and CDR3 was defined per IMGT. Any clonotype with a frequency above 0.1% was counted as a highly expanded clone. Shannon entropy was used to measure repertoire diversity, and the Gini coefficient was used to measure V-J evenness. Clonotypes shared by more than one individual were considered public. The public reads were reprocessed in TCRdb via fastp at Q25 and MiXCR, keeping in-frame beta chains. Rows with one shared CDR3 protein collapse into an entry with the most common genes and DNA. The authors' filters were not applied to this entry. This sample gives 700,000 or so distinct CDR3 sequences in total; about 30% of them show up just once. The ten most abundant clones make up 40% to 50% of the sample.

What the study reported, not specific to this receptor: The small sample size was acknowledged by the authors as a limitation that may reduce accuracy. Compared with newly diagnosed patients, persistent Graves' disease patients had lower TCR Shannon entropy and fewer highly expanded clones, which suggests clonal expansion. Because the primary lesion, thyroid tissue, could not be accessed, the study looked at peripheral blood alone. Persistent patients shared more public clonotypes among themselves (2,741) than newly diagnosed patients did (approximately 970). Sequencing and analysis were restricted to the TCR beta chain. TRBV28, TRBJ1-2 and TRBJ2-5 were preferentially used in persistent disease, while TRBV20-1 and TRBJ2-1 were favored in newly diagnosed disease.

Sequencing used peripheral blood mononuclear cells (PBMCs), obtained when the disease was refractory, from a patient treated with antithyroid drugs. The receptor chain draws on TRBV20-1 and TRBJ2-5; the best D guess is TRBD1, with 6 bases matching. The origin of this receptor is a female donor with Graves disease. In nucleotides, the sequence is TGCAGTGCTGTGGGGGCCCAAGAGACCCAGTACTTC. The encoded protein is CSAVGAQETQYF.